This T cell receptor (beta chain) was documented in a study of T cell responses to AZD1222 COVID-19 vaccine. Looking at the study overall: Second-dose timings of about 4 or about 12 weeks were pooled.

This CDR3 is built from 14 residues. The germline gives CDR1 MNHEY, CDR2 SVGAGI. The V end was cut by 0 bases, the J end by 7 bases, with 12 bases between. A remark on this clone: Its antigen is unknown.

Here immunoSEQ multiplex PCR was the method, and the copy in TCRdb shows in-frame clones only, minus some. The table has roughly 120,000 clones, 89% seen once. Study-level points and caveats: Targets within unmutated variant regions were reportedly found for nearly half of spike-specific TCRs. Sampled repertoires all dated from after the peak T cell response. Clonal diversity was possibly underestimated; the donors were predominantly white British and more often female.

The receptor comes from an adult in good health. Sequencing used peripheral blood, obtained on day 0 of AZD1222 vaccination. The rearrangement uses TRBV6-5 and TRBJ1-2, with D perhaps matching TRBD1 (5 bases). This CDR3 reads CASSYSQGSFGYTF. In DNA form, the CDR3 reads TGTGCCAGCAGTTACTCTCAGGGCTCTTTTGGCTACACCTTC.